The 9 T cell receptor beta chains presented below share a single source sample, sequenced in a study of a mutant IDH1 vaccine in newly diagnosed glioma. The time point is: baseline, week 1 (first vaccination visit). Described treatment: pre-vaccination baseline after standard-of-care therapy. TCRdb's copy holds only in-frame clones and misses some; the assay was immunoSEQ multiplex PCR. The table records some 51,000 clones, over 65% of them present only once. The specimen was PBMCs, collected from a glioma patient treated with radiotherapy, temozolomide or both. The receptors were gathered from a woman between 40 and 50 years old with glioma.

The CDR3 nucleotides read TGTGCCATCAGTGACTCCGGGACAGGTGAAACCGGGGAGCTGTTTTTT. Its protein product is CAISDSGTGETGELFF. This chain uses TRBV10-3 with TRBJ2-2; 8 bases match TRBD1. The J segment lost 5 bases and the V segment lost 3 bases, leaving 8 bases of the junction unmatched. Germline V lookup: CDR1 ENHRY, CDR2 SYGVKD. The CDR3 is made up of 16 amino acids.

This chain links TRBV5-1 with TRBJ2-1, with TRBD2 matching 10 bases. Germline loops: CDR1 SGHRS, CDR2 YFSETQ. The CDR3 runs to 15 residues. V lost 2 bases and J lost 9; bases outside the gene matches: 8. The CDR3 DNA reads as TGCGCCAGCAGCTTCTCCGGGCGACTAGCGGGTGAGCAGTTCTTC. This gives the protein CASSFSGRLAGEQFF.

There are a few counts of this clone. The chain uses TRBV2 and TRBJ1-6, with D perhaps matching TRBD1 (5 bases). The CDR3 contains 14 residues. Between the trimmed V and J ends, which lost 2 bases and 10 bases, there was a span of 12 bases. Germline CDR1 SNHLY, CDR2 FYNNEI. CDR3 nucleotides: TGTGCCAGCAGTGAATTAGGGGTTCAGTCACCCCTCCACTTT. It encodes CASSELGVQSPLHF.

The chain links TRBV10-1 to TRBJ2-5, with 11 bases identical to TRBD2. The junction had 3 bases not matched to a gene; V was cut back by 5 bases and J by 1 base. CDR1 and CDR2 from the germline V gene are WNHNN and SYGVQD (reference sequence). CDR3 length: 15 amino acids. The CDR3 bases are TGCGCCAGCAGTCCGGGACTAGCGGTCCAAGAGACCCAGTACTTC. It yields the protein CASSPGLAVQETQYF.

CDR3 region: CASSGRENTEAFF. As DNA, the CDR3 is TGTGCCTCCTCGGGCAGGGAGAACACTGAAGCTTTCTTT. This chain joins TRBV30 and TRBJ1-1; D is possibly TRBD1 (5 bases). CDR1 is GTSNPN, CDR2 SVGIG, per germline (reference sequence). The CDR3 contains 13 residues. V was shortened by 7 bases and J by 1 base, with 13 bases between the two germline ends. The full variable domain, with the rest looked up from reference TRBV30 and TRBJ1-1, is SQTIHQWPATLVQPVGSPLSLECTVEGTSNPNLYWYRQAAGRGLQLLFYSVGIGQISSEVPQNLSASRPQDRQFILSSKKLLLSDSGFYLCASSGRENTEAFFGQGTRLTVV.

The CDR3 coding sequence is TGTGCCAGCAGTGTTGGGACAGATCAGCCCCAGCATTTT. Its translation: CASSVGTDQPQHF. V usage is TRBV25-1 and J usage is TRBJ1-5, with 7 bases identical to TRBD1. Unmatched junction bases numbered 2, after V lost 4 bases and J lost 5 bases. The CDR3 has 13 residues. Germline assignment: CDR1 MGHDK and CDR2 SYGVNS.

This clone has a handful of counts. The chain links TRBV5-1 to TRBJ1-2; 9 nucleotides agree with TRBD1. The CDR3 length is 13 residues. Trimming at V came to 4 bases and at J to 8 bases, leaving 6 bases not matched to a gene. Germline V gene sequence: CDR1 SGHRS, CDR2 YFSETQ. CDR3 sequence reads: CASSPGTGSGYTF. Here the CDR3 DNA reads TGCGCCAGCAGCCCGGGGACAGGGAGCGGCTACACCTTC.

The V call is TRBV25-1, the J call TRBJ1-5; D remains unclear. The CDR3 runs to 14 residues. Per the germline V gene, CDR1 is MGHDK and CDR2 is SYGVNS. The ends were cut back, 2 bases at V and 7 bases at J, with 12 bases in the middle. The DNA for the CDR3 is TGTGCCAGCAGTGAAAATAGGGATGGGCAGCCCCAGCATTTT. This translates into CASSENRDGQPQHF.

The chain uses TRBV13 and TRBJ1-1; D gene uncertain. CDR3 length equals 12 residues. Trimming removed 6 bases at V and 6 bases at J, with 11 bases between. Germline V lookup: CDR1 PRHDT, CDR2 FYEKMQ (reference sequence). CDR3 protein: CASSLSEAEAFF. DNA of the CDR3: TGTGCCAGCAGTCTGAGCGAGGCTGAAGCTTTCTTT.